The present entry profiles one T cell receptor beta chain with its context. The sample is drawn from a study of PD-L1 blockade in urothelial cancer. Synthetic TCR analog templates were spiked into all PCRs individually. Data came from immunoSEQ multiplex PCR; TCRdb stores just in-frame clones and leaves some out. The sample lists around 100,000 clones, under 85% occurring once. Per germline, CDR1 SEHNR and CDR2 FQNEAQ (reference sequence). V dropped 6 bases and J dropped 0; count of bases not matched to a gene: 12. CDR3 length: 17 amino acids. The V gene is TRBV7-9, the J gene TRBJ2-7, with 9 nucleotides matching TRBD1. The receptor comes from a man in his fifties or sixties with urothelial cancer. The material sequenced was PBMCs, taken around atezolizumab (anti-PD-L1) treatment. The CDR3 spells CASRHWTGARRSYEQYF. CDR3 nucleotide sequence: TGTGCCAGCAGGCACTGGACAGGGGCGCGACGCTCCTACGAGCAGTACTTC.